This is a list of T cell receptor beta chains from one sample in a study of CD8 T cells in ankylosing spondylitis. One entry per CDR3 protein, called by TCRdb with MiXCR from the 5' RACE reads. The sample includes more than 650,000 distinct CDR3 sequences, about an eighth of them seen just once. The sequenced material came from blood, either unsorted or a sorted T cell fraction (not recorded which). The receptor set was obtained from a male donor with ankylosing spondylitis. CDR3s include the opening cysteine and the closing phenylalanine or tryptophan. D genes are given only for firm matches. Some rows have no size entry. The others give once, few or many, or a class for an expanded clone.

CDR3nt,CDR3aa,abundance,j_gene,v_gene,d_gene
TGTGCCAGCAGCCAAGATTCGGGGACCGGGGAGCTGTTTTTT,CASSQDSGTGELFF,few,TRBJ2-2,TRBV4-2,.
TGTGCCAGCAGCGCAGCGGGGAGCTCCTACAATGAGCAGTTCTTC,CASSAAGSSYNEQFF,few,TRBJ2-1,TRBV9,TRBD2
TGCGCCAGCAGCTTGGTAGCAGGGCCCCCCTATGGCTACACCTTC,CASSLVAGPPYGYTF,few,TRBJ1-2,TRBV5-1,.
TGCAGTGCTAGAGAAGGGACAGCTACCGGGGAGCTGTTTTTT,CSAREGTATGELFF,many,TRBJ2-2,TRBV20-1,TRBD1
TGTGCCAGCAGTGAACAGGGACGCTATGGCTACACCTTC,CASSEQGRYGYTF,.,TRBJ1-2,TRBV6-1,.
TGTGCCAGCAGGTTAGCCCCAAGCACAGATACGCAGTATTTT,CASRLAPSTDTQYF,.,TRBJ2-3,TRBV6-5,.
TGTGCCAGCAGTGGTGGACAGAACAATCAGCCCCAGCATTTT,CASSGGQNNQPQHF,few,TRBJ1-5,TRBV28,.
TGTGCCAGCAGCCGTGACATATTAGACCAGCATTTT,CASSRDILDQHF,few,TRBJ1-5,TRBV7-9,.
TGCAGCGTTGAGGGGGGCGGGAGGTTTGAGACCCAGTACTTC,CSVEGGGRFETQYF,many,TRBJ2-5,TRBV29-1,TRBD2
TGTGCCAGCAGCCAGGCTAGCGGGAGTCGTAAGACCCAGTACTTC,CASSQASGSRKTQYF,.,TRBJ2-5,TRBV3-1,TRBD2
TGCAGTGCTAGTAGCAGGGCAGATACGCAGTATTTT,CSASSRADTQYF,.,TRBJ2-3,TRBV20-1,.
TGTGCCAGCAGTTCCCCGCTCGAGTCGAACACCGGGGAGCTGTTTTTT,CASSSPLESNTGELFF,.,TRBJ2-2,TRBV12-3/TRBV12-4,.
TGCAGTGCTAGCAGACAGGGGAACACTGAAGCTTTCTTT,CSASRQGNTEAFF,few,TRBJ1-1,TRBV20-1,TRBD1
TGCGCCAGCAGCTTGGGGTTGAACGAGCAGTACTTC,CASSLGLNEQYF,few,TRBJ2-7,TRBV5-1,.
TGTGCCAGCAGCTCGGGGTCCATGAACACTGAAGCTTTCTTT,CASSSGSMNTEAFF,.,TRBJ1-1,TRBV7-9,.
TGCAGTGCTAGAGGGGCGGAGTATAGCAATCAGCCCCAGCATTTT,CSARGAEYSNQPQHF,few,TRBJ1-5,TRBV20-1,.
TGCAGTGCTAGACACGGACAGGGTAACTATGAGCAGTTCTTC,CSARHGQGNYEQFF,many,TRBJ2-1,TRBV20-1,TRBD1
TGTGCCAGCAGCTCCCGCCGGGGAGGAGGGGACGACGGCTACACCTTC,CASSSRRGGGDDGYTF,.,TRBJ1-2,TRBV7-2,.
TGCAGTGCTAGGTGGAGTTCAGATACGCAGTATTTT,CSARWSSDTQYF,few,TRBJ2-3,TRBV20-1,.
TGCAGTGCTACCTCCCGGGTGGGATGGAACAAGAACACTGAAGCTTTCTTT,CSATSRVGWNKNTEAFF,.,TRBJ1-1,TRBV20-1,.
TGTGCCAGCAGTCGCTGGTTAGAGACCCAGTACTTC,CASSRWLETQYF,few,TRBJ2-5,TRBV6-6,.
TGCGCCAGCGGAGATCCGGGGGCCAACGTCCTGACTTTC,CASGDPGANVLTF,few,TRBJ2-6,TRBV5-1,.
TGTGCCAGCAGCCCGTGGAGGGAAAATGAGCAGTTCTTC,CASSPWRENEQFF,few,TRBJ2-1,TRBV7-2,.
TGTGCCAGCAGCTCAGACAGGGTGGTGCGGGGCTACACCTTC,CASSSDRVVRGYTF,.,TRBJ1-2,TRBV7-8,TRBD1
TGTGCCAGCAGTTTAAGGGGAGTTGAAGCCGGGGAGCTGTTTTTT,CASSLRGVEAGELFF,many,TRBJ2-2,TRBV12-3/TRBV12-4,.
TGCGCCAGCAGCTTGCTCGGGCTTCGGGATGAAAAACTGTTTTTT,CASSLLGLRDEKLFF,few,TRBJ1-4,TRBV5-1,.
TGTGCCAGCAGGGTGGCAGCTGAGAATGAAGCTTTCTTT,CASRVAAENEAFF,many,TRBJ1-1,TRBV12-3/TRBV12-4,.
TGTGCCAGCAGCTTAGGAGCCATGTTGCGCGAGCAGTACTTC,CASSLGAMLREQYF,.,TRBJ2-7,TRBV7-2,.
TGTGCCAGCAGCTTAACGTCAGCTGGAAACACCATATATTTT,CASSLTSAGNTIYF,few,TRBJ1-3,TRBV7-8,.
TGTGCCAGTAGCCGACGTATAGCGGGAGAAGTCTACAATGAGCAGTTCTTC,CASSRRIAGEVYNEQFF,.,TRBJ2-1,TRBV19,TRBD2
TGTGCCAGCAGCCCGGCTAGCGGGGGGGCTGAGACCCAGTACTTC,CASSPASGGAETQYF,.,TRBJ2-5,TRBV7-2,TRBD2
TGCGCCAGCAAGAAGGGAGGGAGGGGTTCTGGCACCGGGGAGCTGTTTTTT,CASKKGGRGSGTGELFF,few,TRBJ2-2,TRBV10-2,TRBD2
TGCAGTGCTAGAGATACTTGGGACGACGAGCAGTACTTC,CSARDTWDDEQYF,.,TRBJ2-7,TRBV20-1,.
TGTGCCAGCAGCCTCCCTGTCGAGGGGCCAGAGACCCAGTACTTC,CASSLPVEGPETQYF,few,TRBJ2-5,TRBV7-6,.
TGTGCCAGCAGTTTATGGGGGAGAGGCACAGATACGCAGTATTTT,CASSLWGRGTDTQYF,many,TRBJ2-3,TRBV28,.
TGTGCCAGCAGCAACACTTTGCTACTAGCATCGAATGAGCAGTTCTTC,CASSNTLLLASNEQFF,few,TRBJ2-1,TRBV6-2/TRBV6-3,.
TGTGCCAGCAGCTTAGACGCGTACTCCTACAATGAGCAGTTCTTC,CASSLDAYSYNEQFF,many,TRBJ2-1,TRBV7-8,.
TGTGCTATCAGAGGCGGGAGAAGCTACAATGAGCAGTTCTTC,CAIRGGRSYNEQFF,few,TRBJ2-1,TRBV10-3,TRBD2
TGTGCCAGCACCAGAGAGGGGGTAAATTCACCCCTCCACTTT,CASTREGVNSPLHF,few,TRBJ1-6,TRBV6-1,.
TGTGCCAGCAGCGTAGGGGGGGGGCTGTGGTATGGCTACACCTTC,CASSVGGGLWYGYTF,few,TRBJ1-2,TRBV9,.
TGTGCCAGCAATCAGCGGGGCACAGATACGCAGTATTTT,CASNQRGTDTQYF,many,TRBJ2-3,TRBV12-3/TRBV12-4,.
TGTGCCAGCAGCCCATTCTTAGGGAGGTTAGACGAGCAGTACTTC,CASSPFLGRLDEQYF,few,TRBJ2-7,TRBV7-2,.
TGTGCCAGCACCTCTTCGTTCGGCGACCTCACTGTTAGTGAAGCTTTCTTT,CASTSSFGDLTVSEAFF,.,TRBJ1-1,TRBV6-1,.
TGTGCCATCAGGGCGGCGGGGACTAGCGGGGGGTATCAAGAGACCCAGTACTTC,CAIRAAGTSGGYQETQYF,.,TRBJ2-5,TRBV10-3,TRBD2
TGCAGTGCTAGAGATGTTGCGGGGAACCAAGAGACCCAGTACTTC,CSARDVAGNQETQYF,.,TRBJ2-5,TRBV20-1,.